This T cell receptor (beta chain) was captured in a study of early T cells in non-severe SARS-CoV-2 infection. V dropped 2 bases and J dropped 5 bases, with 8 bases sitting between them. This CDR3 is built from 13 residues. Looked up from germline, CDR1 is ENHRY and CDR2 is SYGVKD. This clonotype was seen many times. TCRdb recomputed calls from the 5' RACE reads with MiXCR, one row per CDR3 protein. The profile shows 50,000 to 80,000 distinct CDR3 sequences, over 4.5% of them singletons. This TCR was sampled from an adult who was a healthcare worker with PCR-confirmed SARS-CoV-2 infection or an uninfected control (not recorded which). Sequencing was done on a sample of whole blood. The rearrangement uses TRBV10-3 and TRBJ2-3; unclear D gene. Written as DNA, the CDR3 is TGTGCCATCAGTGAGGCTGGTAAAGATACGCAGTATTTT. Translated, it gives CAISEAGKDTQYF.